This TCR beta chain emerged from a study of shared clonotypes between healthy human individuals. Germline values: CDR1 SGHNT, CDR2 YYREEE (reference sequence). The CDR3 has 14 amino acids. The V gene lost 6 bases and the J gene lost 7 bases, with 19 bases spanning the gap. In the authors' methods: From ImmunoSEQ came sequences covering only the junction and carrying no quality scores, so filtering differed. Profiled with immunoSEQ multiplex PCR; TCRdb holds only in-frame clones, not every one. V, J and clone size are taken as reported in that table, and D and trimming were inferred from the DNA itself. The table includes millions of clones, 85% to 95% detected once.

The source of this sequence is a man between 18 and 35 years old in good health. Some clones in this sample may be carry-over from other donors' samples. Sequencing was performed on naive CD4+ T cells from PBMCs. Subset specified: CD45RA+ positively selected. V gene TRBV5-4 combines with J gene TRBJ1-2; possibly TRBD1 for D (5 bases). The DNA for the CDR3 is TGTGCCAGCACCCTTGGACCGACAGTGTCTGGCTACACCTTC. Its translation is CASTLGPTVSGYTF.